This is a list of T cell receptor beta chains from one sample in a study of spatial heterogeneity in lung cancer. TCRdb independently ran MiXCR on the 5' RACE reads; one entry per CDR3 protein. The table lists under 150,000 distinct CDR3 sequences, over 9% of them singletons. Sequencing used PBMCs, obtained at follow-up. The source is a male donor with early-stage non-small cell lung cancer. The CDR3 runs from the conserved cysteine through the conserved F or W. Each record gives: clone size, V gene, J gene, D gene, CDR3 DNA, CDR3 protein. A D gene is named only where the DNA matches it firmly. Not all rows give a size; the values are once, few, many and, for expanded clones, a class.

size: -; V: TRBV12-3/TRBV12-4; J: TRBJ2-1; D: -; DNA: TGTGCCAGCAGTGGACAGATATACAATGAGCAGTTCTTC; CDR3: CASSGQIYNEQFF
size: -; V: TRBV28; J: TRBJ2-3; D: -; DNA: TGTGCCAGCAGCCGTCCATACACAGATACGCAGTATTTT; CDR3: CASSRPYTDTQYF
size: many; V: TRBV6-2/TRBV6-3; J: TRBJ2-5; D: -; DNA: TGTGCCAGCAGTTATAACTCCAGACGGCGGCAAGAGACCCAGTACTTC; CDR3: CASSYNSRRRQETQYF
size: -; V: TRBV12-3/TRBV12-4; J: TRBJ2-7; D: TRBD1; DNA: TGTGCCAGCAGTTTATCGGGACAGAGCTACGAGCAGTACTTC; CDR3: CASSLSGQSYEQYF
size: many; V: TRBV28; J: TRBJ2-1; D: -; DNA: TGTGCCAGCAGCGACAGGTTTAAGTTCTTC; CDR3: CASSDRFKFF
size: few; V: TRBV24-1; J: TRBJ2-5; D: TRBD1; DNA: TGTGCCACCAGCCTGGGACAGCAAGAGACCCAGTACTTC; CDR3: CATSLGQQETQYF
size: -; V: TRBV7-2; J: TRBJ2-5; D: TRBD2; DNA: TGTGCCAGCAGCTTAGTAAAGGCTAGCGGGGGGGCCCAAGAGACCCAGTACTTC; CDR3: CASSLVKASGGAQETQYF
size: many; V: TRBV29-1; J: TRBJ1-1; D: -; DNA: TGCAGCGCTGGGAGGGAGGCAGCTTTCTTT; CDR3: CSAGREAAFF
size: -; V: TRBV6-1; J: TRBJ1-1; D: -; DNA: TGTGCCAGCAGGGACAGCTTAAACACTGAAGCTTTCTTT; CDR3: CASRDSLNTEAFF
size: -; V: TRBV6-5; J: TRBJ2-7; D: TRBD1; DNA: TGTGCCAGCAGAGAGCCGGGACAGGGGCGCTACGAGCAGTACTTC; CDR3: CASREPGQGRYEQYF
size: few; V: TRBV20-1; J: TRBJ1-1; D: TRBD1; DNA: TGCAGTGCTAGAAACCCGGACAGGGCCTTGGCTTTCTTT; CDR3: CSARNPDRALAFF
size: few; V: TRBV6-6; J: TRBJ1-5; D: TRBD1; DNA: TGTGCCAGCAGGACCGGGACAGAGCGGTACAATCAGCCCCAGCATTTT; CDR3: CASRTGTERYNQPQHF
size: -; V: TRBV28; J: TRBJ1-1; D: -; DNA: TGTGCCAGCGGTTCGCATTTAGGGGGCACTGAAGCTTTCTTT; CDR3: CASGSHLGGTEAFF
size: few; V: TRBV21-1; J: TRBJ2-7; D: -; DNA: TGTGCCAGCAGCAAAGCGGACACTCGGAACGAGCAGTACTTC; CDR3: CASSKADTRNEQYF
size: many; V: TRBV20-1; J: TRBJ1-2; D: -; DNA: TGCAGTGCTAGCAGGAAAGTGGATGGCTACACCTTC; CDR3: CSASRKVDGYTF
size: many; V: TRBV7-9; J: TRBJ2-5; D: -; DNA: TGTGCCAGCAGCCCAGACAGGGAGGTAAAGACCCAGTACTTC; CDR3: CASSPDREVKTQYF
size: many; V: TRBV20-1; J: TRBJ1-1; D: -; DNA: TGCAGTGCTAGAAGTTTCTTGGGACCTACGAACACTGAAGCTTTCTTT; CDR3: CSARSFLGPTNTEAFF
size: many; V: TRBV18; J: TRBJ2-6; D: TRBD1; DNA: TGTGCCAGCTCACCACCGACAGGGTCCCCTGGGGCCAACGTCCTGACTTTC; CDR3: CASSPPTGSPGANVLTF
size: many; V: TRBV13; J: TRBJ2-7; D: TRBD1; DNA: TGTGCCAGCAGCCCGGCCGGGACAGGGGCCCACGAGCAGTACTTC; CDR3: CASSPAGTGAHEQYF
size: many; V: TRBV6-5; J: TRBJ2-2; D: TRBD1; DNA: TGTGCCAGCAGTTTCCCCCGGGACAGGGCAAATCCCGGGGAGCTGTTTTTT; CDR3: CASSFPRDRANPGELFF
size: many; V: TRBV12-3/TRBV12-4; J: TRBJ1-1; D: -; DNA: TGTGCCAGCAGTTTATTAGGGTTTGAAGCTTTCTTT; CDR3: CASSLLGFEAFF
size: few; V: TRBV10-3; J: TRBJ2-1; D: -; DNA: TGTGCCATCAGTGGTGTCAGCGAAAGCTCCTACAATGAGCAGTTCTTC; CDR3: CAISGVSESSYNEQFF
size: -; V: TRBV7-3; J: TRBJ2-1; D: -; DNA: TGTGCCAGCAGCTTAAGCCCTAGGGGGGGACAAAACAATGAGCAGTTCTTC; CDR3: CASSLSPRGGQNNEQFF
size: many; V: TRBV24-1; J: TRBJ2-6; D: -; DNA: TGTGCCACCGACAAAAATTCTGGGGCCAACGTCCTGACTTTC; CDR3: CATDKNSGANVLTF
size: -; V: TRBV18; J: TRBJ1-2; D: TRBD1; DNA: TGTGCCAGCTCACTTACAGGGGACCTTAACTATGGCTACACCTTC; CDR3: CASSLTGDLNYGYTF
size: few; V: TRBV4-3; J: TRBJ1-1; D: TRBD1; DNA: TGCGCCAGCAGCCAAGATATAGGACAGGGATCTTACGAAGCTTTCTTT; CDR3: CASSQDIGQGSYEAFF
size: -; V: TRBV12-3/TRBV12-4; J: TRBJ2-7; D: -; DNA: TGTGCCAGCAGCCTCATCCTCTCCTACGAGCAGTACTTC; CDR3: CASSLILSYEQYF
size: -; V: TRBV20-1; J: TRBJ1-1; D: -; DNA: TGCAGTGCTAGAGCGGCAGGTGGGACTGAAGCTTTCTTT; CDR3: CSARAAGGTEAFF
size: -; V: TRBV6-2/TRBV6-3; J: TRBJ2-5; D: TRBD1; DNA: TGTGCCAGCAGTTGGGGGACAGGGTCCCAAGAGACCCAGTACTTC; CDR3: CASSWGTGSQETQYF
size: -; V: TRBV6-5; J: TRBJ2-3; D: TRBD1; DNA: TGTGCCAGCAGCCCCCGACAGGGGACAACAGATACGCAGTATTTT; CDR3: CASSPRQGTTDTQYF
size: few; V: TRBV20-1; J: TRBJ2-7; D: -; DNA: TGCAGTGCTTCCCGGACCCAGGAGTACTTC; CDR3: CSASRTQEYF
size: few; V: TRBV12-3/TRBV12-4; J: TRBJ1-1; D: -; DNA: TGTGCCAGTGAGAAGGAAATGAACACTGAAGCTTTCTTT; CDR3: CASEKEMNTEAFF
size: many; V: TRBV20-1; J: TRBJ1-5; D: -; DNA: TGCAGTGCTAGAACAGGGCTGAGCAATCAGCCCCAGCATTTT; CDR3: CSARTGLSNQPQHF
size: -; V: TRBV7-2; J: TRBJ2-4; D: TRBD2; DNA: TGTGCCAGCAGCCTGACTAGCGGGGGGACTCTAGCCAAAAACATTCAGTACTTC; CDR3: CASSLTSGGTLAKNIQYF
size: many; V: TRBV27; J: TRBJ1-5; D: -; DNA: TGTGCCAGCCGCGAGGGACTCCACAATCAGCCCCAGCATTTT; CDR3: CASREGLHNQPQHF
size: -; V: TRBV3-1; J: TRBJ2-7; D: TRBD1; DNA: TGTGCCAGCAGCCAAGGAGGAGGAACAGGGGAGTACTTC; CDR3: CASSQGGGTGEYF
size: few; V: TRBV7-2; J: TRBJ2-5; D: TRBD2; DNA: TGTGCCAGCAGCTGGGACGGGGGGGCCCCAGAGACCCAGTACTTC; CDR3: CASSWDGGAPETQYF
size: -; V: TRBV12-3/TRBV12-4; J: TRBJ1-1; D: TRBD1; DNA: TGTGCCAGCAGTTTTAGGGGGCGGGGCACTGAAGCTTTCTTT; CDR3: CASSFRGRGTEAFF
size: few; V: TRBV4-1; J: TRBJ2-7; D: -; DNA: TGCGCCAGCAGCCAAGCGGGCGGGCTACCCTACGAGCAGTACTTC; CDR3: CASSQAGGLPYEQYF
size: -; V: TRBV21-1; J: TRBJ1-5; D: -; DNA: TGTGCCAGCAGCAAGATAATAACAGGTTATAGCAATCAGCCCCAGCATTTT; CDR3: CASSKIITGYSNQPQHF
size: many; V: TRBV29-1; J: TRBJ2-2; D: -; DNA: TGCAGCGCTCGACGTGGCCGCGCGAACACCGGGGAGCTGTTTTTT; CDR3: CSARRGRANTGELFF
size: few; V: TRBV6-5; J: TRBJ1-5; D: TRBD1; DNA: TGTGCCAGCAGTCTACAAGGACAGGGGCATCAGCCCCAGCATTTT; CDR3: CASSLQGQGHQPQHF
size: few; V: TRBV12-5; J: TRBJ2-1; D: -; DNA: TGTGCTAGTGGTCTCTCTCCAGGCAATGAGCAGTTCTTC; CDR3: CASGLSPGNEQFF
size: few; V: TRBV28; J: TRBJ1-6; D: -; DNA: TGTGCGGGGGACTCGTGCTTATATAATTCACCCCTCCACTTT; CDR3: CAGDSCLYNSPLHF
size: few; V: TRBV7-2; J: TRBJ2-2; D: -; DNA: TGTGCCAGCAGCTTAAGCGGAGTCGGACCCGGGGAGCTGTTTTTT; CDR3: CASSLSGVGPGELFF
size: many; V: TRBV6-2/TRBV6-3; J: TRBJ1-2; D: -; DNA: TGTGCCAGCAGCACCTCCACAGGCCGCTATGGCTACACCTTC; CDR3: CASSTSTGRYGYTF
size: -; V: TRBV28; J: TRBJ2-5; D: -; DNA: TGTGCCAGCAGTTTCAGTCCGGGGCAAGAGACCCAGTACTTC; CDR3: CASSFSPGQETQYF